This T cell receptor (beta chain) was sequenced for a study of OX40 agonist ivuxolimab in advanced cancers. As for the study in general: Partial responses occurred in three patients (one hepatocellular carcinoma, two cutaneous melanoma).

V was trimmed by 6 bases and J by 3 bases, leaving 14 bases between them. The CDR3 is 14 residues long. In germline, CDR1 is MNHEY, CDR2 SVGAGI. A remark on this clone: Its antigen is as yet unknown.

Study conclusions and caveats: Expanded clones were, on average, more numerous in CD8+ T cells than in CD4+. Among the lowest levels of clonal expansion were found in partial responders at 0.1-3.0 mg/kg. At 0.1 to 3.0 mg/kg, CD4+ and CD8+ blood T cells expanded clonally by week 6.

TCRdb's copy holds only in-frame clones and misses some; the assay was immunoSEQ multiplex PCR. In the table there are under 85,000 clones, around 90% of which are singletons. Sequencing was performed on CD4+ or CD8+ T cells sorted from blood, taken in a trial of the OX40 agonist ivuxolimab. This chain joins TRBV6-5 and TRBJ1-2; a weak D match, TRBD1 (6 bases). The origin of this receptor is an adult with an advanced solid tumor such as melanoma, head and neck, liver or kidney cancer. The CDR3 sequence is CASSMGAEDYGYTF. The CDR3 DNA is TGTGCCAGCAGCATGGGGGCGGAGGACTATGGCTACACCTTC.